This T cell receptor (beta chain) emerged from a study of control samples from healthy donors and cancer patients. Assay used: immunoSEQ multiplex PCR; TCRdb lists only in-frame clones, some missing. The sample lists around 100,000 clones, about 90% occurring once. This clone was found a few times. This CDR3 contains 15 residues. The V gene's germline CDR1 is SNHLY and CDR2 FYNNEI. Trimming removed 6 bases at V and 2 bases at J, with 17 bases between. Material: blood. The J gene is TRBJ2-7, the V gene TRBV2; D may be TRBD1 (6 bases). This TCR was recovered from a woman younger than 35 in good health. The CDR3 region is CASRVSRDNAYEQYF. The CDR3 nucleotides read TGTGCCAGCAGGGTTTCCCGGGACAACGCCTACGAGCAGTACTTC.